These 29 T cell receptor beta chains were sequenced from one sample in a study of cytomegalovirus exposure and HLA in healthy donors. Libraries were prepared by immunoSEQ multiplex PCR; TCRdb keeps only in-frame clonotypes and omits some of them. Of tens of thousands of clones listed, 85% were seen once; the top ten hold approximately 22%. Sample: PBMCs. The receptors were gathered from a man between 18 and 35 years old in good health and CMV-seropositive.

The chain uses TRBV6-5 and TRBJ2-3, with unresolved D. The CDR3 covers 13 residues. CDR1 is MNHEY and CDR2 is SVGAGI in the germline V gene. Trimming shortened V by 6 bases and J by 2 bases, and 9 bases separated the two germline ends. In nucleotides, the CDR3 is TGTGCCAGCAGCCAGATACACACAGATACGCAGTATTTT. Its protein product is CASSQIHTDTQYF.

This chain links TRBV2 with TRBJ1-2; possibly TRBD1 for D (6 bases). The CDR3 length is 15 residues. V lost 2 bases and J lost 3, with 13 bases in between. In germline, CDR1 is SNHLY, CDR2 FYNNEI. The CDR3 region is CASSENAGVDYGYTF. The CDR3 nucleotides read TGTGCCAGCAGTGAAAACGCAGGGGTAGACTATGGCTACACCTTC. Full variable domain (remainder filled in from reference TRBV2 and TRBJ1-2): EPEVTQTPSHQVTQMGQEVILRCVPISNHLYFYWYRQILGQKVEFLVSFYNNEISEKSEIFDDQFSVERPDGSNFTLKIRSTKLEDSAMYFCASSENAGVDYGYTFGSGTRLTVV.

The V call is TRBV19, the J call TRBJ1-2; 9 bases line up with TRBD1. Germline loops: CDR1 LNHDA, CDR2 SQIVND (reference sequence). This CDR3 has 15 residues. V gave up 5 bases and J gave up 1 base; unmatched junction bases: 5. The CDR3 loop reads CASSLRDRDNYGYTF. For the CDR3, the DNA is TGTGCCAGTAGTCTCCGGGACAGGGATAACTATGGCTACACCTTC.

The rearrangement joins TRBV27 to TRBJ2-5, with D possibly matching TRBD1 (5 bases). Looked up from germline, CDR1 is MNHEY and CDR2 is SMNVEV (reference sequence). Trimming took off 5 bases at V and 1 base at J, with 11 bases between the two ends. The CDR3 extends over 14 amino acids. The CDR3: CASSPRTRQETQYF. The CDR3 DNA reads as TGTGCCAGCAGTCCCCGGACACGCCAAGAGACCCAGTACTTC.

The chain couples TRBV28 to TRBJ2-1; 11 nucleotides agree with TRBD2. In germline, CDR1 is MDHEN, CDR2 SYDVKM. V was pared by 5 bases and J by 12 bases, with 12 bases of the junction left unmatched. CDR3 size: 15 residues. CDR3 amino acids: CASSLATSGGWGQFF. The CDR3 region has the DNA TGTGCCAGCAGTCTGGCAACTAGCGGGGGTTGGGGGCAGTTCTTC.

The chain uses TRBV10-1 and TRBJ2-7, with 7 bases lining up with TRBD2. V lost 0 bases to trimming and J lost 2 bases; unmatched junction nucleotides: 4. The CDR3 totals 15 residues. The germline V gene has CDR1 WNHNN and CDR2 SYGVQD (reference sequence). The CDR3, as DNA: TGCGCCAGCAGTGAGTCTCGACTAGCAGCCTACGAGCAGTACTTC. It encodes CASSESRLAAYEQYF.

The chain is built from TRBV6-5 and TRBJ2-3; TRBD1 is a possible D gene (5 bases). V was shortened by 6 bases and J by 2 bases, with 12 bases between the two germline ends. The CDR3 runs 14 residues. CDR1 MNHEY and CDR2 SVGAGI come from the germline V gene. The CDR3 nucleotides read TGTGCCAGCAGCACTCTGACAGCCACAGATACGCAGTATTTT. Protein product: CASSTLTATDTQYF.

The V gene is TRBV6-1, the J gene TRBJ2-7; weak D call: TRBD2 (6 bases). Looked up from germline, CDR1 is MNHNS and CDR2 is SASEGT. CDR3 length equals 15 residues. Trimming left V 7 bases short and J 0 bases short, with 16 bases between. CDR3 protein: CASMFLATSSYEQYF. The DNA for the CDR3 is TGTGCCAGCATGTTTCTAGCGACTAGCTCCTACGAGCAGTACTTC.

This clone was seen only a few times. V gene TRBV28 combines with J gene TRBJ2-1, with D possibly TRBD1 on 6 matching bases. Per germline, CDR1 MDHEN and CDR2 SYDVKM. Trimming took 3 bases from V and 8 from J, leaving 17 bases between them. CDR3 size: 15 residues. The CDR3 DNA follows: TGTGCCAGCAGTTTTGGGGGCAGGGGTTTCTATGAGCAGTTCTTC. This gives the protein CASSFGGRGFYEQFF.

The V and J genes are TRBV6-5 and TRBJ1-2; 7 bases match TRBD1. The CDR3 length is 15 residues. In germline, CDR1 is MNHEY, CDR2 SVGAGI. V shed 6 bases and J 4 bases; nucleotides not matched to a gene: 11. CDR3 DNA sequence: TGTGCCAGCAGACAAGCGACAGGGATCGTCTATGGCTACACCTTC. This codes for CASRQATGIVYGYTF.

The chain uses TRBV6-1 and TRBJ2-1; 7 nucleotides match TRBD1. Germline CDR1 and CDR2: MNHNS and SASEGT. The junction had 8 bases not matched to a gene; V was cut back by 6 bases and J by 15 bases. The CDR3 sequence is 11 residues long. The CDR3: CASSPTGVAFF. As DNA, the CDR3 is TGTGCCAGCAGCCCTACAGGGGTAGCGTTCTTC.

V is TRBV9 and J is TRBJ1-2; 9 positions agree with TRBD1. CDR3 length equals 14 residues. Germline CDR1 SGDLS, CDR2 YYNGEE. Trimming at V came to 0 bases and at J to 8 bases, leaving 5 bases not matched to a gene. CDR3 bases: TGTGCCAGCAGCGTAGAAGGGACAGGGCACGGCTACACCTTC. Translated: CASSVEGTGHGYTF.

The J gene is TRBJ2-7, the V gene TRBV11-3; 8 bases align to TRBD1. Looked up from germline, CDR1 is SGHNT and CDR2 is YENEEA. V was pared by 4 bases and J by 2 bases, with 13 bases of the junction left unmatched. The CDR3 spans 17 residues. The CDR3 sequence is CASSSMDSGGAPYEQYV. The DNA for the CDR3 is TGTGCCAGCAGCTCCATGGACTCAGGGGGCGCGCCCTACGAGCAGTACGTC.

V usage is TRBV5-4 and J usage is TRBJ1-1, with 7 bases identical to TRBD1. The V gene's germline CDR1 is SGHNT and CDR2 YYREEE (reference sequence). Trimming cost V 4 bases and J 3 bases; bases outside gene matches: 3. This CDR3 is 13 amino acids long. In DNA, the CDR3 is TGTGCCAGCAGCATCGACAGGGACACTGAAGCTTTCTTT. Its translation is CASSIDRDTEAFF. The full variable domain, with the rest looked up from reference TRBV5-4 and TRBJ1-1, is ETGVTQSPTHLIKTRGQQVTLRCSSQSGHNTVSWYQQALGQGPQFIFQYYREEENGRGNFPPRFSGLQFPNYSSELNVNALELDDSALYLCASSIDRDTEAFFGQGTRLTVV.

CDR3 DNA: TGTGCCAGCTCACCGGGGACAGGGGCTCCGAAGCCCCAGCATTTT. The encoded protein is CASSPGTGAPKPQHF. This rearrangement joins TRBV18 to TRBJ1-5; 10 nucleotides align to TRBD1. The trim removed 3 bases at V and 8 bases at J, leaving 7 bases unmatched. The CDR3 covers 15 residues. Germline CDR1 and CDR2: KGHSH and LQKENI.

The V and J genes are TRBV28 and TRBJ2-1; 11 bases line up with TRBD1. There are 16 residues in the CDR3. Germline CDR1 MDHEN, CDR2 SYDVKM. The trim removed 4 bases at V and 6 bases at J, leaving 8 bases unmatched. The CDR3 is CASSSPGTGGSNEQFF. The CDR3 nucleotides read TGTGCCAGCAGTTCTCCCGGGACAGGGGGGAGCAATGAGCAGTTCTTC.

The chain links TRBV7-8 to TRBJ1-5; a possible D gene is TRBD1 (6 bases). CDR1 SGHVS and CDR2 FQNEAQ come from the germline V gene. The CDR3 extends over 15 amino acids. Trimming stripped 1 base from V and 4 bases from J, with 11 bases between. The CDR3 DNA follows: TGTGCCAGCAGCTTAGGGATCAGGGGAAATCAGCCCCAGCATTTT. Its translation: CASSLGIRGNQPQHF.

This clone was counted only a few times. V gene TRBV18 combines with J gene TRBJ2-7, with D uncertain. The germline V and J ends were trimmed by 6 bases and 3 bases, with 9 bases remaining between them. Per germline, CDR1 KGHSH and CDR2 LQKENI. This CDR3 has 12 residues. This chain's CDR3 is CASSPGYYEQYF. CDR3 DNA sequence: TGTGCCAGCTCCCCCGGGTACTACGAGCAGTACTTC. Complete variable domain (other parts from reference TRBV18 and TRBJ2-7): NAGVMQNPRHLVRRRGQEARLRCSPMKGHSHVYWYRQLPEEGLKFMVYLQKENIIDESGMPKERFSAEFPKEGPSILRIQQVVRGDSAAYFCASSPGYYEQYFGPGTRLTVT.

The rearrangement joins TRBV2 to TRBJ2-4; 12 bases fit TRBD2. The V and J ends lost 9 bases and 5 bases, in that order; junction bases with no gene match: 8. CDR1 SNHLY and CDR2 FYNNEI come from the germline V gene. CDR3 length equals 15 residues. The DNA for the CDR3 is TGTGCCAGTTTAAGGCTAGCGGGGGGGCAAAACATTCAGTACTTC. Translation gives CASLRLAGGQNIQYF.

CDR3 DNA sequence: TGTGCCAGCAGCTTTGCGAAGACCCAGTACTTC. Translated, it gives CASSFAKTQYF. The chain combines TRBV7-2 with TRBJ2-5; D not resolved. The CDR3 runs 11 residues. V was pared by 3 bases and J by 6 bases, with 5 bases between. Germline lookup yields CDR1 SGHTA and CDR2 FQGNSA.

The chain uses TRBV11-2 and TRBJ2-1; 10 bases line up with TRBD1. The CDR3 contains 16 residues. Germline V gives CDR1 SGHAT, CDR2 FQNNGV. V lost 6 bases, J lost 3 bases, and 8 bases stayed unmatched. The CDR3: CASRRRGQGNYNEQFF. The CDR3 DNA is TGTGCCAGCAGGAGACGGGGACAGGGGAACTACAATGAGCAGTTCTTC.

The genes are TRBV7-8 and TRBJ2-1, with TRBD2 matching 7 bases. V shed 3 bases, J shed 4 bases, and the junction held 6 bases outside the gene matches. CDR1 SGHVS and CDR2 FQNEAQ come from the germline V gene. The CDR3 runs 15 residues. The CDR3 loop is CASSLTSRSYNEQFF. The CDR3 bases are TGTGCCAGCAGCTTGACTAGCCGAAGTTACAATGAGCAGTTCTTC.

The V and J genes are TRBV19 and TRBJ2-2; TRBD1 aligns across 7 bases. J was trimmed by 5 bases and V by 6 bases; bases with no gene match: 9. This CDR3 is 15 amino acids long. CDR1 LNHDA and CDR2 SQIVND come from the germline V gene (reference sequence). The CDR3 region is CASRQGWGVTGELFF. Written as DNA, the CDR3 is TGTGCCAGTAGACAGGGGTGGGGTGTGACCGGGGAGCTGTTTTTT.

This chain uses TRBV4-1 with TRBJ1-4, with a tentative D call TRBD1 (6 bases). CDR1 is MGHRA, CDR2 YSYEKL, per germline. CDR3 size: 15 residues. Trimming removed 0 bases from V and 7 bases from J, with 12 bases in between. The CDR3 loop is CASSQETGTPEKLFF. The CDR3 nucleotides are TGCGCCAGCAGCCAAGAAACAGGGACGCCTGAAAAACTGTTTTTT.

This clone was counted a few times. The rearrangement joins TRBV2 to TRBJ2-7; 7 bases are a match to TRBD1. V lost 6 bases to trimming and J lost 8 bases; unmatched junction nucleotides: 10. This CDR3 region has 13 residues. The germline V gene encodes CDR1 SNHLY and CDR2 FYNNEI. The CDR3 spells CASRERDSAKQYV. DNA of the CDR3: TGTGCCAGCAGGGAACGGGACAGCGCTAAGCAGTACGTC.

This chain connects TRBV6-5 to TRBJ2-1; 9 bases are a match to TRBD1. Germline CDR1 is MNHEY and CDR2 is SVGAGI. The CDR3 contains 15 residues. Germline trimming cut 5 bases from V and 10 bases from J; bases unmatched to any gene: 12. CDR3 DNA sequence: TGTGCCAGCAGTAGAAAACCGGGACAGGGTGAGGAGCAGTTCTTC. Residues: CASSRKPGQGEEQFF.

The chain is built from TRBV6-5 and TRBJ2-1, with D perhaps matching TRBD2 (5 bases). CDR3 length equals 12 residues. Germline lookup yields CDR1 MNHEY and CDR2 SVGAGI. Trimming pared 5 bases from V and 13 bases from J, leaving 15 bases between. CDR3 sequence (DNA): TGTGCCAGCAGTCAAATGGACTCCATCCAGTTCTTC. It is translated as CASSQMDSIQFF.

This rearrangement joins TRBV7-9 to TRBJ2-2; no firm D call. CDR1 and CDR2 (germline): SEHNR, FQNEAQ (reference sequence). The CDR3 is 14 residues long. Trimming took 3 bases from V and 6 from J, leaving 11 bases between them. CDR3 in DNA: TGTGCCAGCAGCTTGGTTGGGCAGCCCGGGGAGCTGTTTTTT. Translation gives CASSLVGQPGELFF.

This clone occurred once. DNA for the CDR3: TGTGCCAGCAGCCTTCCGGACAGGGACTACGAGCAGTACTTC. Protein: CASSLPDRDYEQYF. The chain carries TRBV16 and TRBJ2-7; 8 nucleotides agree with TRBD1. Germline CDR1 KGHSY, CDR2 FQNENV. J lost 3 bases, V lost 4 bases, and 5 bases had no gene match. There are 14 residues in the CDR3. Filled out from reference TRBV16 and TRBJ2-7, the complete variable domain reads GEEVAQTPKHLVRGEGQKAKLYCAPIKGHSYVFWYQQVLKNEFKFLISFQNENVFDETGMPKERFSAKCLPNSPCSLEIQATKLEDSAVYFCASSLPDRDYEQYFGPGTRLTVT.